This T cell receptor (beta chain) was identified during a study of cytomegalovirus exposure and HLA in healthy donors. Study-level findings and limits: A previous analysis found most TCR beta V segments productive roughly 87% or roughly 30% of the time. Later analysis associated a missense DCLRE1C variant with TCR beta V- and J-gene trimming.

Primers for the PCR totalled 60 Vbeta and 13 Jbeta. Only in-frame clones appear in the TCRdb table, and some are missing; sequencing was by immunoSEQ multiplex PCR. The data hold roughly 220,000 clones, with roughly 68% observed a single time. While unrecorded immune exposures were likely, the donors were nominally healthy when sampled. Trimming took 4 bases from V and 10 from J; bases not matched to a gene: 7. Looked up from germline, CDR1 is SGDLS and CDR2 is YYNGEE. This CDR3 region has 13 residues. About this clone: Its cognate antigen is unknown.

The J gene is TRBJ2-2, the V gene TRBV9, with TRBD2 matching over 7 bases. Input material: PBMCs. The source of this sequence is a man aged 35 to 55 in good health and CMV-seropositive. The CDR3 loop is CASSPSGVQELFF. The CDR3 DNA reads as TGTGCCAGCAGCCCAAGCGGGGTCCAGGAGCTGTTTTTT.